This T cell receptor (beta chain) appears in the sequencing data of a study of neoadjuvant anti-PD-1 for oral cavity cancer. Turning to the study itself: Non-progressing patients received a fourth nivolumab dose near day 43, then surgery on days 50-56.

TCRdb's copy holds only in-frame clones and misses some; the assay was immunoSEQ multiplex PCR. Of about 37,000 clones in the sample, around two fifths were seen once. This clone showed up many times. The antigen is not known. Study-level results: Expansion of preexisting intratumoral clones was suggested to aid response.

Time point here: after neoadjuvant nivolumab, at surgical resection. The ends were cut back, 0 bases at V and 9 bases at J, with 11 bases in the middle. Per germline, CDR1 SGHDN and CDR2 FVKESK. The CDR3 sequence is 13 residues long. The sequences come from tumor tissue, collected after nivolumab (anti-PD-1) treatment. This TCR was sampled from a person between 35 and 79 years old with oral cavity squamous cell carcinoma. The rearrangement joins TRBV14 to TRBJ1-2, with no clear D. The CDR3 region has the DNA TGTGCCAGCAGCCAAGAGTCCAACAGACGCTACACCTTC. Translation gives CASSQESNRRYTF.